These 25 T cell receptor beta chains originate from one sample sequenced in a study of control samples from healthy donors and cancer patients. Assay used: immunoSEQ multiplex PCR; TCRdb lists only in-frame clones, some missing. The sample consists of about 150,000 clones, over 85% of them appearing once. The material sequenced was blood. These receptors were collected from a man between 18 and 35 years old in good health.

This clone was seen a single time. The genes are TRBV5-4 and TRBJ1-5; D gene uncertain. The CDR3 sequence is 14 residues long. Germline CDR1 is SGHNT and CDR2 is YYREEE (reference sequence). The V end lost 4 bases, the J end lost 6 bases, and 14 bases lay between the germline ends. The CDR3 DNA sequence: TGTGCCAGCAGCGTGGAGGGAGGCTCTCAGCCCCAGCATTTT. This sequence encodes CASSVEGGSQPQHF.

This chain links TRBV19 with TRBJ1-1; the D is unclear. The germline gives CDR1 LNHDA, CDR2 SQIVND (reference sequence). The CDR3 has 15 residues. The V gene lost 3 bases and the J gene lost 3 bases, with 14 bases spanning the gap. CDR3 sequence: CASSIPNRVDTEAFF. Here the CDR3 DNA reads TGTGCCAGTAGTATTCCGAACCGAGTGGACACTGAAGCTTTCTTT.

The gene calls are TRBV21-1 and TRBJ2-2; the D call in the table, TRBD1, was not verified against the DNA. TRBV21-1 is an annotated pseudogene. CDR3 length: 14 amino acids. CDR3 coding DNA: TGTGCCAGCAGTACACTGACAGGGACCGGGGAGCTGTTTTTT. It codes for CASSTLTGTGELFF.

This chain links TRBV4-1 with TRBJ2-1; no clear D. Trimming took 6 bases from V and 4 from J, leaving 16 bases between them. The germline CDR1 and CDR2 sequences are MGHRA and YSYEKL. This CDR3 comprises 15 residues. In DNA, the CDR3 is TGCGCCAGCAGTCCTGTGCTTGACTCATACAATGAGCAGTTCTTC. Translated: CASSPVLDSYNEQFF.

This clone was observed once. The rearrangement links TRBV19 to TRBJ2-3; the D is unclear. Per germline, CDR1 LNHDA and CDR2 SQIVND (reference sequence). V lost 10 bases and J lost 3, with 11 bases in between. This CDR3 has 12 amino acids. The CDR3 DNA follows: TGTGCCACTGCGTCCCTAACAGATACGCAGTATTTT. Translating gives CATASLTDTQYF.

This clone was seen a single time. CDR3 nucleotide sequence: TGTGCCAGCAGGGACAGTAACTACGAGCAGTACTTC. It codes for CASRDSNYEQYF. The chain joins TRBV3-1 (or the pseudogene TRBV3-2) to TRBJ2-7; D possibly corresponds to TRBD1 (6 bases). Per the germline V gene, CDR1 is LGHDT and CDR2 is YNNKEL (reference sequence). This CDR3 has 12 amino acids. Trimming cost V 6 bases and J 3 bases, with 9 bases left between them.

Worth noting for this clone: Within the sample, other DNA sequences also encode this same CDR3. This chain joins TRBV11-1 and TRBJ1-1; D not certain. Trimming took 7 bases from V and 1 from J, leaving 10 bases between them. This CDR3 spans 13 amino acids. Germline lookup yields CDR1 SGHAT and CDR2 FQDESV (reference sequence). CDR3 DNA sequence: TGTGCCAGCACCCTAGACCCGAACACTGAAGCTTTCTTT. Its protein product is CASTLDPNTEAFF.

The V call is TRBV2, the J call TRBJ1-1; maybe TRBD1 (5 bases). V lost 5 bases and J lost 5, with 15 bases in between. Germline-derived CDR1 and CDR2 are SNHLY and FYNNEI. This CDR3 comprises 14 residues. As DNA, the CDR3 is TGTGCCAGCAGTAGAGTCGGGGGACGGACTGAAGCTTTCTTT. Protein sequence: CASSRVGGRTEAFF.

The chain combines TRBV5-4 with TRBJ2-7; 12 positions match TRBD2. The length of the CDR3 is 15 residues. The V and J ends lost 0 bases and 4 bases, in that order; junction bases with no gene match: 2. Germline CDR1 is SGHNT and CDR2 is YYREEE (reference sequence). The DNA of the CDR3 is TGTGCCAGCAGCTTGGAACTAGCGGGGGGATACGAGCAGTACTTC. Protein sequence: CASSLELAGGYEQYF.

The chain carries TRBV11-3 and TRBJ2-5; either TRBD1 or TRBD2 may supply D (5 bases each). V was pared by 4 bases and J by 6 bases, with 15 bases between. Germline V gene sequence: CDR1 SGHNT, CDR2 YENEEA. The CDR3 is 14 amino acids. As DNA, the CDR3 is TGTGCCAGCAGCTCTACGAGGGACGGGAAGACCCAGTACTTC. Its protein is CASSSTRDGKTQYF.

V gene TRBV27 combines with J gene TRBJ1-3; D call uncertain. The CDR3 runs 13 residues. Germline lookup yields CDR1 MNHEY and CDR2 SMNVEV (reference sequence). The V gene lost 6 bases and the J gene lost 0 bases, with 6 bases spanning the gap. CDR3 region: CASRYSSGNTIYF. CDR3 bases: TGTGCCAGCAGGTATAGCTCTGGAAACACCATATATTTT.

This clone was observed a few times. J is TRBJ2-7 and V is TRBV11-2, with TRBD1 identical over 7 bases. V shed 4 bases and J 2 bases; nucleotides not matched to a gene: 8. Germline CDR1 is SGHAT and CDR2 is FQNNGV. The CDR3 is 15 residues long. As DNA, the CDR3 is TGTGCCAGCAGCTCCATGGCCGGGACAGCCTACGAGCAGTACTTC. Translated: CASSSMAGTAYEQYF.

Here the CDR3 DNA reads TGTGCCAGCAGCGTAGCTCACGGGAGGGCCGAGTCGGATACGCAGTATTTT. Encoded protein: CASSVAHGRAESDTQYF. The chain has TRBV9 and TRBJ2-3; the match to TRBD2 covers 8 bases. The V gene's germline CDR1 is SGDLS and CDR2 YYNGEE. This CDR3 is 17 amino acids long. V was pared by 0 bases and J by 6 bases, with 12 bases of the junction left unmatched.

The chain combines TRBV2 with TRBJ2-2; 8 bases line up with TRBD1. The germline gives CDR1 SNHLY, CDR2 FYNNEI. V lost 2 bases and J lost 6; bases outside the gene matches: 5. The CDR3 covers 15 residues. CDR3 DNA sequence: TGTGCCAGCAGTGAACGGGACAGGCCGCCCGGGGAGCTGTTTTTT. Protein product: CASSERDRPPGELFF. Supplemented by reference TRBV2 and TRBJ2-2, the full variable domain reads EPEVTQTPSHQVTQMGQEVILRCVPISNHLYFYWYRQILGQKVEFLVSFYNNEISEKSEIFDDQFSVERPDGSNFTLKIRSTKLEDSAMYFCASSERDRPPGELFFGEGSRLTVL.

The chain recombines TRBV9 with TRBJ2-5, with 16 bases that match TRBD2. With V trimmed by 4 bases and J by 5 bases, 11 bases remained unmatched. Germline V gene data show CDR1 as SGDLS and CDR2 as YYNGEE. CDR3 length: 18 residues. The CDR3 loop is CASSPGTSGRAFEETQYF. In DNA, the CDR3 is TGTGCCAGCAGCCCCGGGACTAGCGGGAGGGCCTTTGAGGAGACCCAGTACTTC.

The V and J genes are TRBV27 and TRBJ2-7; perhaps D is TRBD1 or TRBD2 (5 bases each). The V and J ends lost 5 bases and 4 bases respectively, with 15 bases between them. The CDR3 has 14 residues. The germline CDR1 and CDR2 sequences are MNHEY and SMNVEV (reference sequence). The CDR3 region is CASSDTGPIYEQYF. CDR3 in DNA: TGTGCCAGCAGTGACACGGGACCGATATACGAGCAGTACTTC.

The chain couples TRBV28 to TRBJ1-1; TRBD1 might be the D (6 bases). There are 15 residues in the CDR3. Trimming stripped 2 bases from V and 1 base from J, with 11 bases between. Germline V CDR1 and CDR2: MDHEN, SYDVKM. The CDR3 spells CASSLLQGENTEAFF. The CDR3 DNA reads TGTGCCAGCAGTTTACTACAGGGTGAGAACACTGAAGCTTTCTTT. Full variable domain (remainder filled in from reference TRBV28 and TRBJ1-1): DVKVTQSSRYLVKRTGEKVFLECVQDMDHENMFWYRQDPGLGLRLIYFSYDVKMKEKGDIPEGYSVSREKKERFSLILESASTNQTSMYLCASSLLQGENTEAFFGQGTRLTVV.

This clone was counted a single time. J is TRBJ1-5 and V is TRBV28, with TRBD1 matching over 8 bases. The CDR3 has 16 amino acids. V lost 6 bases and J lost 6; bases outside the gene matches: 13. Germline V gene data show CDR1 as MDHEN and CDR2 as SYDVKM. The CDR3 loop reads CASSVLQGAHRQPQHF. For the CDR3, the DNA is TGTGCCAGCAGCGTCCTTCAGGGGGCACATCGTCAGCCCCAGCATTTT.

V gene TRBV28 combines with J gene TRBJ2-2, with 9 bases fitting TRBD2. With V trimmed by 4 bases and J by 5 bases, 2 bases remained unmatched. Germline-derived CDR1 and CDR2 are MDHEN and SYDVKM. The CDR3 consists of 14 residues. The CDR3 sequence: CASSSSGETGELFF. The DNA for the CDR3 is TGTGCCAGCAGTTCTAGCGGGGAGACCGGGGAGCTGTTTTTT.

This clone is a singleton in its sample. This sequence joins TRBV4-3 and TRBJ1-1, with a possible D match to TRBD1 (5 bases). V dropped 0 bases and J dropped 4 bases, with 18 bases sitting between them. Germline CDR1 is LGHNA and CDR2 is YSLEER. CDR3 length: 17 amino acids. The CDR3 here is CASSQDSFGGPGTEAFF. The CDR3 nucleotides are TGCGCCAGCAGCCAAGATTCATTTGGGGGTCCGGGCACTGAAGCTTTCTTT.

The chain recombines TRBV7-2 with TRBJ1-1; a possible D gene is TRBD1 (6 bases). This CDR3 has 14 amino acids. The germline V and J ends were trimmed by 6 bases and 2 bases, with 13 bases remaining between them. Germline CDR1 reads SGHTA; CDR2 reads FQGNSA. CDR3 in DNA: TGTGCCAGCAGGAAAGACAGGCTAAACACTGAAGCTTTCTTT. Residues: CASRKDRLNTEAFF.

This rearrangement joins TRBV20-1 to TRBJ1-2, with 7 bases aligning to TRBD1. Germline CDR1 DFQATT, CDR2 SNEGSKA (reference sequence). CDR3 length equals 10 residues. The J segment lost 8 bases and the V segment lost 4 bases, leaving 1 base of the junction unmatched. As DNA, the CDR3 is TGCAGTGCTAAACAGGGGGGCTACACCTTC. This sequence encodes CSAKQGGYTF.

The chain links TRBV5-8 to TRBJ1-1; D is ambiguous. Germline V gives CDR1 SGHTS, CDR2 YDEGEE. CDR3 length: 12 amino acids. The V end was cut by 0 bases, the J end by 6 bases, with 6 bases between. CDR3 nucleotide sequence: TGTGCCAGCAGCTTGGAAACAGCTGAAGCTTTCTTT. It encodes CASSLETAEAFF.

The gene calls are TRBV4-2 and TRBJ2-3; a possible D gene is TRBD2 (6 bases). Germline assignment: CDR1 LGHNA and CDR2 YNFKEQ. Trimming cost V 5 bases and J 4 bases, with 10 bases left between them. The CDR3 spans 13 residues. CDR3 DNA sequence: TGTGCCAGCAGCTCCCAGCGGGCAGATACGCAGTATTTT. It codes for CASSSQRADTQYF.

As DNA, the CDR3 is TGTGCCAGCAGCGTAGGATTGTCCGGGGAGCTGTTTTTT. Amino acids: CASSVGLSGELFF. This chain uses TRBV9 with TRBJ2-2; no clear D. The CDR3 consists of 13 residues. Trimming stripped 0 bases from V and 6 bases from J, with 6 bases between. Germline V gene sequence: CDR1 SGDLS, CDR2 YYNGEE. Filled out from reference TRBV9 and TRBJ2-2, the complete variable domain reads DSGVTQTPKHLITATGQRVTLRCSPRSGDLSVYWYQQSLDQGLQFLIQYYNGEERAKGNILERFSAQQFPDLHSELNLSSLELGDSALYFCASSVGLSGELFFGEGSRLTVL.